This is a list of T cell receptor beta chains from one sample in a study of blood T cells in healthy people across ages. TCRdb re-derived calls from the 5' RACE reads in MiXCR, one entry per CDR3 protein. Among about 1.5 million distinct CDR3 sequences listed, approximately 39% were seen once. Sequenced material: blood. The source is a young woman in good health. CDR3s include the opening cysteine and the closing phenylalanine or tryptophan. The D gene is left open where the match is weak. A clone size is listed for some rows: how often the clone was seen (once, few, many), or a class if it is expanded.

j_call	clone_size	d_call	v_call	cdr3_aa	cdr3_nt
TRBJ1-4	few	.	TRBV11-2	CASSRDPNEKLFF	TGTGCCAGCAGCCGAGACCCCAATGAAAAACTGTTTTTT
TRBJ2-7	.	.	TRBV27	CASTDSAYNEQYF	TGTGCCAGCACAGACTCTGCCTACAATGAGCAGTACTTC
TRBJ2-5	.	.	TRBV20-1	CSASVRVRYNEQYF	TGCAGTGCTAGTGTCAGGGTACGCTACAATGAGCAGTACTTC
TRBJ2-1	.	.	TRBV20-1	CSAQVTSVYNEQFF	TGCAGTGCCCAAGTCACTAGTGTATACAATGAGCAGTTCTTC
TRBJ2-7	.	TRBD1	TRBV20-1	CSASHRGRYLTYEQYF	TGCAGTGCTAGTCACAGGGGGCGATACTTAACCTACGAGCAGTACTTC
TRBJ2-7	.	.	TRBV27	CASNPASVPSGEQYF	TGTGCCAGCAACCCCGCTTCCGTTCCGTCGGGCGAGCAGTACTTC
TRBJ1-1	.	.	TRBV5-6	CASSGSGGTEAFF	TGTGCCAGCAGCGGGAGTGGCGGTACTGAAGCTTTCTTT
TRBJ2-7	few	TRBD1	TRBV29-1	CSVERDRGFSEQYF	TGCAGCGTTGAGAGGGACAGGGGTTTCTCCGAGCAGTACTTC
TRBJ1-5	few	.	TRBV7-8	CASSLLAGQPQHF	TGTGCCAGCAGCTTACTAGCCGGCCAGCCCCAGCATTTT
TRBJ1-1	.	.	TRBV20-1	CSAREPRRGGGTEAFF	TGCAGTGCTAGAGAACCTCGACGCGGCGGTGGCACTGAAGCTTTCTTT
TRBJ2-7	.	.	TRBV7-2	CASSIPDLSYEQYF	TGTGCCAGCAGCATCCCGGACCTCTCCTACGAGCAGTACTTC
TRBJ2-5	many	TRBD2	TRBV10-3	CAINEAGWQETQYF	TGTGCCATCAACGAAGCGGGATGGCAAGAGACCCAGTACTTC
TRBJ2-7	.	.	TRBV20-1	CSARTLAYEQYF	TGCAGTGCTAGAACCCTAGCCTACGAGCAGTACTTC
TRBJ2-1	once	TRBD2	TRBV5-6	CASRLLRRETFYEQFF	TGTGCCAGCAGATTATTGCGGCGGGAGACTTTCTATGAGCAGTTCTTC
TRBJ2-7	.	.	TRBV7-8	CASSLERLGPGAQYF	TGTGCCAGCAGCTTAGAGAGGCTAGGTCCAGGGGCCCAGTACTTC
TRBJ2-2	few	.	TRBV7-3	CASSLVSGEFPRELFF	TGTGCCAGCAGCCTCGTCTCTGGAGAATTTCCTCGGGAGCTGTTTTTT
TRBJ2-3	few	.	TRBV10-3	CAISESATRTDGTQYF	TGTGCCATCAGTGAGTCCGCAACACGGACAGACGGTACGCAGTATTTT
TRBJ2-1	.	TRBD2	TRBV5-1	CGSSSGGADNEQFF	TGCGGCAGCAGCTCCGGGGGGGCGGACAATGAGCAGTTCTTC
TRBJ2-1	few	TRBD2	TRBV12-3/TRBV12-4	CASSLLAGVYYNEQFF	TGTGCCAGCAGTTTACTAGCGGGAGTTTACTACAATGAGCAGTTCTTC
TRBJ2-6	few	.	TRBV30	CALDSSSGANVLTF	TGTGCTCTCGACAGCAGCTCTGGGGCCAACGTCCTGACTTTC
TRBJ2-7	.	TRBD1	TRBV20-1	CSAKDRVPYEQYF	TGCAGTGCAAAGGACAGGGTCCCCTACGAGCAGTACTTC
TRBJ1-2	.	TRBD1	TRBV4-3	CASSQNQGARRVYGYTF	TGCGCCAGCAGCCAGAATCAGGGGGCCCGCAGGGTCTATGGCTACACCTTC
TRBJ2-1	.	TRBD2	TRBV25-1	CASSEGLAGVIGGNEQFF	TGTGCCAGCAGTGAAGGGCTAGCGGGGGTGATCGGGGGCAATGAGCAGTTCTTC
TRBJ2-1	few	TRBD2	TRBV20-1	CSAKRLAGGYNEQFF	TGCAGTGCTAAAAGACTAGCGGGGGGATACAATGAGCAGTTCTTC
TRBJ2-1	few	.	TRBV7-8	CASSLDPQPRSLYNEQFF	TGTGCCAGCAGCTTAGACCCGCAACCTCGGAGTCTCTACAATGAGCAGTTCTTC
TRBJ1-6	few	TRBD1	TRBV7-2	CASSPGTGRNSPLHF	TGTGCCAGCAGCCCAGGGACAGGGCGGAATTCACCCCTCCACTTT
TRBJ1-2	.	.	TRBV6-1	CASTIRGFGYGYTF	TGTGCCAGCACGATACGGGGGTTTGGCTATGGCTACACCTTC
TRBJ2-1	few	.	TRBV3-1	CASSRTSRGNEQFF	TGTGCCAGCAGCCGGACGAGTAGAGGCAATGAGCAGTTCTTC
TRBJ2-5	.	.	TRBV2	CASSDQGETQYF	TGTGCCAGCAGTGATCAAGGAGAGACCCAGTACTTC
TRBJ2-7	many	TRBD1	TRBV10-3	CAISERQGGYEQYF	TGTGCCATCAGTGAGCGACAGGGTGGCTACGAGCAGTACTTC
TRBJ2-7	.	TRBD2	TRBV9	CASSVDGTTSYEQYF	TGTGCCAGCAGCGTAGACGGGACTACCTCCTACGAGCAGTACTTC
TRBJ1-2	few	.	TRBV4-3	CASSQDVTQGFGYGYTF	TGCGCCAGCAGCCAAGATGTAACCCAGGGTTTTGGATATGGCTACACCTTC
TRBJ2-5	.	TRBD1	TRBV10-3	CAISPGQLKETQYF	TGTGCCATCAGCCCGGGACAGTTGAAAGAGACCCAGTACTTC
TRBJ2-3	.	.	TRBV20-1	CSARPLLFTDTQYF	TGCAGTGCTAGACCCCTCCTCTTCACAGATACGCAGTATTTT
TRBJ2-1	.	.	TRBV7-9	CASSTHDNEQFF	TGTGCCAGCAGCACGCACGACAATGAGCAGTTCTTC
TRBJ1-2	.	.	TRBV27	CASSLFSGSLGGYTF	TGTGCCAGCAGTTTATTTTCGGGCAGCCTGGGAGGCTACACCTTC
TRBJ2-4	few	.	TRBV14	CASSQEAASRNIQYF	TGTGCCAGCAGCCAAGAGGCCGCTAGTAGGAACATTCAGTACTTC
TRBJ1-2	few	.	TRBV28	CASTLGGQFAGYTF	TGTGCCAGCACCCTAGGTGGACAGTTTGCTGGCTACACCTTC
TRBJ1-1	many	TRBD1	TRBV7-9	CASSPGQGNTEAFF	TGTGCCAGCAGCCCGGGACAGGGGAACACTGAAGCTTTCTTT
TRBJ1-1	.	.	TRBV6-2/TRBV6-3	CASKLTATNTEAFF	TGTGCCAGCAAGCTGACAGCAACGAACACTGAAGCTTTCTTT
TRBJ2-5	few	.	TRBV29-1	CSVEDPASAMETQYF	TGCAGCGTTGAAGATCCCGCTAGCGCCATGGAGACCCAGTACTTC
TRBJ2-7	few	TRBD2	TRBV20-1	CSAREGTSVSYEQYF	TGCAGTGCTAGAGAGGGGACTAGTGTTTCCTACGAGCAGTACTTC
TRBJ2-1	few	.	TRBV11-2	CASSLGHHEQFF	TGTGCCAGCAGCTTAGGACACCATGAGCAGTTCTTC
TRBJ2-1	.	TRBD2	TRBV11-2	CASSQGTSGRGETQFF	TGTGCCAGCAGCCAGGGAACTAGCGGGAGGGGTGAGACCCAGTTCTTC
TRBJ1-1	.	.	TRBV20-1	CSASPSGWNEAFF	TGCAGTGCTAGCCCTTCGGGGTGGAATGAAGCTTTCTTT